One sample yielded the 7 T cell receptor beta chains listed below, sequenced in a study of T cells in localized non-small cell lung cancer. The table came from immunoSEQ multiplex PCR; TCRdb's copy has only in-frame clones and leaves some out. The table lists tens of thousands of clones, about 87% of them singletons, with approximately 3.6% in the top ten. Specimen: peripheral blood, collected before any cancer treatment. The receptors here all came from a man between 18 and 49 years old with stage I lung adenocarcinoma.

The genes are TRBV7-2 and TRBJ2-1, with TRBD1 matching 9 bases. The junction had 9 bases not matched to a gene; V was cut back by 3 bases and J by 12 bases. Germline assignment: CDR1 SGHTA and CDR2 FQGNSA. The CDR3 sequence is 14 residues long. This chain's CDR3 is CASSFPGQGLWQFF. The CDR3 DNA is TGTGCCAGCAGCTTCCCGGGACAGGGTTTATGGCAGTTCTTC.

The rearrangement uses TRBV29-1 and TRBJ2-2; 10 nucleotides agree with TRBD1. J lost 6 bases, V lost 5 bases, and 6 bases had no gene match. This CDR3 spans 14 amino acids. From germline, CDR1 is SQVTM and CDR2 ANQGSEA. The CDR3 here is CSVRRDRGAGELFF. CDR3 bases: TGCAGCGTTAGGCGGGACAGGGGTGCCGGGGAGCTGTTTTTT.

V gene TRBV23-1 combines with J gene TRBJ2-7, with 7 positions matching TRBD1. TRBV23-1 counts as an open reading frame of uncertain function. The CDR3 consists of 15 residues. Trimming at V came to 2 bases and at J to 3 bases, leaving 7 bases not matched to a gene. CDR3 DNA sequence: TGCGCCAGCAGTCAAACCGGGACAGCCCTCTACGAGCAGTACTTC. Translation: CASSQTGTALYEQYF.

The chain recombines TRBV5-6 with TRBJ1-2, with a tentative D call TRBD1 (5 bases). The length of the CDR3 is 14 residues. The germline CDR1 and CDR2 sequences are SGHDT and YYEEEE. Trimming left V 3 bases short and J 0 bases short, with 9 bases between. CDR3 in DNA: TGTGCCAGCAGCTATGGGACGGCTAACTATGGCTACACCTTC. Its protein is CASSYGTANYGYTF.

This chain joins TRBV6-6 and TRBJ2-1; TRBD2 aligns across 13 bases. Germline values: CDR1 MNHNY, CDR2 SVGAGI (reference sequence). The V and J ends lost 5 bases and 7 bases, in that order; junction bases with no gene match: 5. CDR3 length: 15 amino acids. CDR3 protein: CASSLLAGGPNEQFF. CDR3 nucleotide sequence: TGTGCCAGCAGTCTACTAGCGGGGGGGCCGAATGAGCAGTTCTTC.

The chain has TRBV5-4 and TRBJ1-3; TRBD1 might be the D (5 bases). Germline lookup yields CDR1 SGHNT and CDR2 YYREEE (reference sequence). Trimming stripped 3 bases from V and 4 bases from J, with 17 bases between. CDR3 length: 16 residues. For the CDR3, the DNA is TGTGCCAGCAGCTCCATTGGGACTGCGGGGGGAAACACCATATATTTT. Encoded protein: CASSSIGTAGGNTIYF.

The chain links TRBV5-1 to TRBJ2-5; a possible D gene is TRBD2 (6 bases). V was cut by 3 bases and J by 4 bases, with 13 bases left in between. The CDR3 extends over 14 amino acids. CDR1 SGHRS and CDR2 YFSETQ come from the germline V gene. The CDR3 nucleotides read TGCGCCAGCAGCTCTGGGGTGGAGGGAGAGACCCAGTACTTC. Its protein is CASSSGVEGETQYF.